The next 20 T cell receptor beta chains were all read from a single sample in a study of T cell responses to AZD1222 COVID-19 vaccine. Data came from immunoSEQ multiplex PCR; TCRdb stores just in-frame clones and leaves some out. The sample carries about 91,000 clones, about 88% recorded once. The specimen comprised peripheral blood, sampled on day 0 of AZD1222 vaccination. The receptors here all came from an adult in good health.

CDR3 in amino acids: CASSAVGGLTGNTIYF. The CDR3 nucleotides are TGTGCCAGTAGCGCGGTCGGGGGACTCACTGGAAACACCATATATTTT. The chain has TRBV19 and TRBJ1-3; perhaps TRBD1 as D (5 bases). The CDR3 consists of 16 residues. Looked up from germline, CDR1 is LNHDA and CDR2 is SQIVND (reference sequence). Between the trimmed V and J ends, which lost 6 bases and 2 bases, there was a span of 17 bases. The whole variable domain, remainder taken from reference TRBV19 and TRBJ1-3, is DGGITQSPKYLFRKEGQNVTLSCEQNLNHDAMYWYRQDPGQGLRLIYYSQIVNDFQKGDIAEGYSVSREKKESFPLTVTSAQKNPTAFYLCASSAVGGLTGNTIYFGEGSWLTVV.

The rearrangement joins TRBV4-2 to TRBJ2-3; a possible D gene is TRBD1 (6 bases). This CDR3 comprises 12 residues. Between the trimmed V and J ends, which lost 3 bases and 6 bases, there was a span of 7 bases. Germline CDR1 is LGHNA and CDR2 is YNFKEQ. DNA of the CDR3: TGTGCCAGCAGCCAGGGGGCGGATACGCAGTATTTT. Its protein is CASSQGADTQYF.

The chain has TRBV20-1 and TRBJ1-4; D not resolved. CDR1 is DFQATT and CDR2 is SNEGSKA in the germline V gene (reference sequence). This CDR3 is built from 11 residues. Trimming cost V 3 bases and J 13 bases, with 12 bases left between them. This chain's CDR3 is CSARAGWGLFF. The CDR3 DNA follows: TGCAGTGCTAGGGCCGGATGGGGACTGTTTTTT.

This clone came up once. The J gene is TRBJ1-6, the V gene TRBV12-3 or TRBV12-4; D gene uncertain. The V and J ends lost 3 bases and 9 bases respectively, with 6 bases between them. CDR3 length: 12 residues. The CDR3 sequence is CASSFLGSPLHF. DNA of the CDR3: TGTGCCAGCAGTTTCCTGGGTTCACCCCTCCACTTT.

This clone came up a few times. V usage is TRBV28 and J usage is TRBJ1-2; tentative D call: TRBD1 (5 bases). Germline lookup yields CDR1 MDHEN and CDR2 SYDVKM. V gave up 3 bases and J gave up 5 bases, with 16 bases separating them. The CDR3 is 15 residues long. Here the CDR3 DNA reads TGTGCCAGCAGTTTTGCGGGACCCATTTGGTATGGCTACACCTTC. Translated: CASSFAGPIWYGYTF.

This chain uses TRBV10-1 with TRBJ2-5; D possibly corresponds to TRBD2 (6 bases). Germline assignment: CDR1 WNHNN and CDR2 SYGVQD (reference sequence). The CDR3 runs to 18 residues. The V end lost 5 bases, the J end lost 1 base, and 23 bases lay between the germline ends. In nucleotides, the CDR3 is TGCGCCAGCAGTCTCCGGACGACAAAGCTAGCGATCCAAGAGACCCAGTACTTC. The encoded protein is CASSLRTTKLAIQETQYF.

The chain combines TRBV29-1 with TRBJ2-3; 8 bases are shared with TRBD2. The CDR3 length is 15 residues. V dropped 2 bases and J dropped 6; count of bases not matched to a gene: 10. Germline CDR1 reads SQVTM; CDR2 reads ANQGSEA. The DNA of the CDR3 is TGCAGCGTTGAACGGGTGGCGGGGGGCCGGGATACGCAGTATTTT. The encoded protein is CSVERVAGGRDTQYF.

The chain recombines TRBV27 with TRBJ2-3; 8 bases are shared with TRBD2. With 8 bases clipped from V and 5 bases from J, the junction kept 12 bases outside the gene matches. This CDR3 comprises 15 residues. Germline V gene sequence: CDR1 MNHEY, CDR2 SMNVEV (reference sequence). The CDR3 DNA is TGTGCCAGCGCATCACCCGGGGGGGCGGGAGATACGCAGTATTTT. Translation: CASASPGGAGDTQYF.

The gene calls are TRBV24-1 and TRBJ1-2; D possibly corresponds to TRBD1 (6 bases). Trimming took 3 bases from V and 8 from J, leaving 15 bases between them. This CDR3 has 14 residues. The germline V gene has CDR1 KGHDR and CDR2 SFDVKD. CDR3 nucleotide sequence: TGTGCCACCAGTGATCCGGGAGGGGGAGAAGGCTACACCTTC. Translating gives CATSDPGGGEGYTF.

This sequence joins TRBV5-1 and TRBJ2-5; tentative D call: TRBD1 (5 bases). Germline V CDR1 and CDR2: SGHRS, YFSETQ. Between the trimmed V and J ends, which lost 1 base and 4 bases, there was a span of 8 bases. This CDR3 spans 13 amino acids. CDR3 DNA: TGCGCCAGCAGCTTGTTTACAGGAGAGACCCAGTACTTC. This translates into CASSLFTGETQYF.

The V call is TRBV4-3, the J call TRBJ1-1; D is undetermined. The CDR3 runs 13 residues. V lost 5 bases and J 0 bases, leaving 7 bases between the germline ends. Germline V lookup: CDR1 LGHNA, CDR2 YSLEER. The chain's CDR3 is CASSYDLNTEAFF. CDR3 DNA sequence: TGCGCCAGCAGCTATGACCTGAACACTGAAGCTTTCTTT.

The chain links TRBV5-1 to TRBJ1-1; D possibly corresponds to TRBD1 (6 bases). The CDR3 spans 13 residues. The germline V and J ends were trimmed by 4 bases and 3 bases, with 10 bases remaining between them. The V gene's germline CDR1 is SGHRS and CDR2 YFSETQ. The CDR3 protein is CASSPGQYTEAFF. Here the CDR3 DNA reads TGCGCCAGCAGCCCGGGACAATACACTGAAGCTTTCTTT.

This clone has only a few counts. The rearrangement uses TRBV5-1 and TRBJ1-1, with D hard to call. This CDR3 has 11 residues. The germline V and J ends were trimmed by 4 bases and 3 bases, with 4 bases remaining between them. Germline V gene data show CDR1 as SGHRS and CDR2 as YFSETQ. The CDR3 bases are TGCGCCAGCAGCCTGGACACTGAAGCTTTCTTT. As protein: CASSLDTEAFF. Based on the CDR3 plus reference TRBV5-1 and TRBJ1-1, the full variable domain is KAGVTQTPRYLIKTRGQQVTLSCSPISGHRSVSWYQQTPGQGLQFLFEYFSETQRNKGNFPGRFSGRQFSNSRSEMNVSTLELGDSALYLCASSLDTEAFFGQGTRLTVV.

The rearrangement joins TRBV2 to TRBJ2-7, with TRBD2 identical over 8 bases. From germline, CDR1 is SNHLY and CDR2 FYNNEI. Trimming removed 7 bases from V and 4 bases from J; junction bases left unmatched: 3. The CDR3 has 12 residues. The DNA for the CDR3 is TGTGCCAGCACGGGACTAGAATACGAGCAGTACTTC. Protein: CASTGLEYEQYF. The full variable domain, completed using reference TRBV2 and TRBJ2-7, is EPEVTQTPSHQVTQMGQEVILRCVPISNHLYFYWYRQILGQKVEFLVSFYNNEISEKSEIFDDQFSVERPDGSNFTLKIRSTKLEDSAMYFCASTGLEYEQYFGPGTRLTVT.

The gene calls are TRBV12-5 and TRBJ2-1; unclear D gene. This CDR3 is built from 11 residues. The V gene's germline CDR1 is LGHNT and CDR2 FRNRAP. V shed 1 base and J shed 9 bases, with 4 bases lying between them. The CDR3 DNA is TGTGCTAGTGGTTTGGGCGGTGAGCAGTTCTTC. This sequence encodes CASGLGGEQFF.

This clone was seen once. This sequence joins TRBV9 and TRBJ2-5, with 8 bases aligning to TRBD2. Trimming cost V 4 bases and J 1 base; bases outside gene matches: 6. CDR1 and CDR2 from the germline V gene are SGDLS and YYNGEE. The CDR3 is 15 amino acids. For the CDR3, the DNA is TGTGCCAGCAGCCTGGCGGGACTAGTCCAAGAGACCCAGTACTTC. This encodes CASSLAGLVQETQYF.

The V call is TRBV7-2, the J call TRBJ2-7; D may correspond to TRBD1 or TRBD2 (5 bases each). Germline V gene lookup returns CDR1 SGHTA and CDR2 FQGNSA. This CDR3 has 14 residues. V dropped 7 bases and J dropped 2 bases, with 15 bases sitting between them. The CDR3 sequence: CASNRGSGPYEQYF. CDR3 nucleotides: TGTGCCAGCAACCGTGGGTCGGGGCCCTACGAGCAGTACTTC.

V is TRBV4-3 and J is TRBJ2-7; tentative D call: TRBD2 (6 bases). The CDR3 length is 15 residues. The ends were cut back, 4 bases at V and 0 bases at J, with 13 bases in the middle. The germline CDR1 and CDR2 sequences are LGHNA and YSLEER. The CDR3 sequence is CASSLHRDSSYEQYF. CDR3 coding DNA: TGCGCCAGCAGCCTCCACCGGGACTCCTCCTACGAGCAGTACTTC.

The V and J genes are TRBV28 and TRBJ1-1, with unresolved D. Trimming shortened V by 4 bases and J by 11 bases, and 14 bases separated the two germline ends. The germline CDR1 and CDR2 sequences are MDHEN and SYDVKM. The CDR3 contains 12 residues. The CDR3 loop is CASSWAASSAFF. CDR3 coding DNA: TGTGCCAGCAGTTGGGCCGCGAGTTCGGCTTTCTTT.

The rearrangement uses TRBV6-2 or TRBV6-3 and TRBJ1-2; 8 bases match TRBD1. CDR1 is MNHEY and CDR2 is SVGEGT in the germline V gene. The CDR3 sequence is 16 residues long. J gave up 4 bases and V 4 bases, and 11 bases lay outside the gene matches. This CDR3 is CASSWDRSLQFYGYTF. The CDR3 DNA follows: TGTGCCAGCAGTTGGGACAGGAGTCTTCAGTTCTATGGCTACACCTTC.